The rows below give T cell receptor beta chains drawn from one sample of a study of response to subunit inactivated influenza vaccine. In TCRdb, the RT-PCR reads were re-called with MiXCR into one record per CDR3 protein. This repertoire shows about 520,000 distinct CDR3 sequences, 25% found once; its top ten account for 1.9%. Specimen: CD4+ T cells sorted from PBMCs, collected roughly 5 days after vaccination. The source is a man aged 50 to 59 who received an inactivated influenza vaccine. Both conserved end residues are part of each CDR3. The D gene is left open where the match is weak. Part of the rows lack a size; the others show once, few, many or a class for expanded clones.

TRBD1 TRBJ2-3 TRBV7-8 few CASSPGTVATDTQYF TGTGCCAGCAGCCCAGGGACAGTTGCCACAGATACGCAGTATTTT
NA TRBJ2-5 TRBV10-2 NA CASSESAVKETQYF TGCGCCAGCAGTGAGTCGGCAGTCAAAGAGACCCAGTACTTC
TRBD1 TRBJ1-1 TRBV12-3/TRBV12-4 NA CASSFGTGGTEAFF TGTGCCAGCAGTTTCGGGACAGGGGGCACTGAAGCTTTCTTT
TRBD1 TRBJ2-2 TRBV12-3/TRBV12-4 NA CASRLGQRTGELFF TGTGCCAGCAGGCTGGGACAGAGAACCGGGGAGCTGTTTTTT
NA TRBJ2-2 TRBV4-2 NA CASSQDPGDDAGELFF TGTGCCAGCAGCCAAGATCCGGGGGACGACGCCGGGGAGCTGTTTTTT
NA TRBJ2-3 TRBV20-1 many CSARAGATRTDTQYF TGCAGTGCTAGAGCGGGAGCGACTCGCACAGATACGCAGTATTTT
NA TRBJ2-3 TRBV6-2/TRBV6-3 once CASSTSGLRTDTQYF NA
TRBD1 TRBJ2-2 TRBV15 NA CATSRAGGNTGELFF TGTGCCACCAGCAGAGCAGGGGGAAACACCGGGGAGCTGTTTTTT
NA TRBJ2-1 TRBV20-1 few CSASSGLLYNEQFF TGCAGTGCTAGCAGTGGGCTACTTTACAATGAGCAGTTCTTC
TRBD1 TRBJ1-2 TRBV10-3 NA CAIRSSDRKQYGYTF TGTGCCATCAGGTCGTCGGACAGGAAACAGTATGGCTACACCTTC
TRBD1 TRBJ2-7 TRBV6-5 NA CASSWRDRGPYEQYF TGTGCCAGCAGTTGGCGGGACAGGGGGCCCTACGAGCAGTACTTC
NA TRBJ2-7 TRBV7-2 few CASSKTGTAYEQYF TGTGCCAGCAGTAAAACCGGGACCGCCTACGAGCAGTACTTC
NA TRBJ2-3 TRBV12-3/TRBV12-4 few CASSSGGYTDTQYF TGTGCCAGCAGCTCCGGGGGATACACAGATACGCAGTATTTT
NA TRBJ1-6 TRBV5-6 NA CASSFLSGRGNSPLHF TGTGCCAGCAGCTTCTTGTCTGGCCGAGGGAATTCACCCCTCCACTTT
TRBD2 TRBJ2-7 TRBV15 NA CATSRDGRASIPYF TGTGCCACCAGCAGAGACGGGAGGGCCAGCATACCTTACTTC
NA TRBJ2-7 TRBV7-2 NA CASSSFSGGEQYF TGTGCCAGCAGCTCGTTTTCTGGTGGCGAGCAGTACTTC
NA TRBJ1-5 TRBV3-1 few CASSQAGWGQPQHF TGTGCCAGCAGCCAGGCCGGTTGGGGGCAGCCCCAGCATTTT
NA TRBJ2-5 TRBV4-2 NA CASSQGSNQETQYF TGTGCCAGCAGCCAAGGGAGTAACCAAGAGACCCAGTACTTC
NA TRBJ2-5 TRBV12-3/TRBV12-4 many CASSFAGRETQYF TGTGCCAGCAGTTTTGCAGGGAGAGAGACCCAGTACTTC
TRBD2 TRBJ2-6 TRBV7-2 NA CASSLLYSGLAGGPSGANVLTF TGTGCCAGCAGCTTATTATATTCGGGACTAGCGGGAGGGCCGTCTGGGGCCAACGTCCTGACTTTC